Here is one TCR beta chain with its context. After removal of 5 bases from V and 5 bases from J, the junction contained 2 bases not matched to a gene. The germline gives CDR1 SQVTM, CDR2 ANQGSEA. This CDR3 has 12 amino acids. Here immunoSEQ multiplex PCR was the method, and the copy in TCRdb shows in-frame clones only, minus some. The data contain about 2.4 million clones, about 92% of them singletons. This specimen belongs to a study of shared clonotypes between healthy human individuals. For the study at large: Ranging from 18 to 49 in age, donors were a couple of women and a few men.

The V gene is TRBV29-1, the J gene TRBJ2-5, with 10 bases aligning to TRBD1. This clonotype was sampled from a man younger than 35 in good health. The sample consisted of naive CD4+ T cells sorted from blood. Described subset: CD45RA+ positively selected. CDR3 sequence: CSVPTGGETQYF. CDR3 DNA sequence: TGCAGCGTTCCGACAGGGGGCGAGACCCAGTACTTC.